The clone carrying this T cell receptor (beta chain) was seen just once. Original analysis: Counts of nucleated cells, estimated from reference gene primer amplification, were obtained. Generated by immunoSEQ multiplex PCR, the TCRdb table keeps only in-frame clones and is missing some. The V and J calls and clone size were taken over from that table, and D and trimming were inferred from the DNA. The profile shows tens of thousands of clones, more than 70% of them singletons. This sample is drawn from a study of blood T cell repertoires in COVID-19. The overall study: The United States, Italy and Spain supplied acute and convalescent COVID-19 samples. The cDNA or gDNA used as material had been derived from T cells, B-cell-depleted T cells, or PBMCs.

The sequenced material came from peripheral blood. The clonotype originates from a man aged 50-60 years with acute or convalescent COVID-19.

The CDR3 bases are TGCGCCAGCAGCTCGGCCCCCGGGACAATTGAGCGAGCTTTCTTT. Translated: CASSSAPGTIERAFF. This rearrangement joins TRBV5-1 to TRBJ1-1; the D gene is possibly TRBD1 (6 bases). Germline CDR1 is SGHRS and CDR2 is YFSETQ. The CDR3 is 15 residues long. Trimming left V 3 bases short and J 10 bases short, with 22 bases between.